A single sample gave rise to the 11 T cell receptor beta chains below, sequenced in a study of control samples from healthy donors and cancer patients (dated by TCRdb to 2020 to 2021). Library preparation used the immunoSEQ multiplex PCR assay. The table comes from immuneACCESS by way of TCRdb, which keeps in-frame sequences with V and J called. Part of the clones is missing from these tables; in studies checked, under half for an unresolved V gene and the rest for unknown reasons. The sample table shows about 98,000 clones, and roughly 94% are seen once. Roughly 2.5% of the sample is taken by the ten largest. The sequencing sample was made of blood. The receptors shown here come from a woman aged 18-29 years in good health.

The V gene is TRBV4-3, the J gene TRBJ1-2, with 10 nucleotides matching TRBD1. The germline CDR1 and CDR2 sequences are LGHNA and YSLEER. The CDR3 has 16 residues. J was trimmed by 7 bases and V by 3 bases; bases with no gene match: 11. CDR3 bases: TGCGCCAGCAGCCAGCTTGGGACAGGGGAATCTCGTGGCTACACCTTC. Encoded protein: CASSQLGTGESRGYTF.

This clone was counted a few times. The chain has TRBV6-5 and TRBJ2-7; D remains unclear. The ends were cut back, 6 bases at V and 3 bases at J, with 12 bases in the middle. The CDR3 has 13 amino acids. Germline assignment: CDR1 MNHEY and CDR2 SVGAGI. The CDR3 nucleotides are TGTGCCAGCAGAACCGTGGGTTACTACGAGCAGTACTTC. Its protein is CASRTVGYYEQYF.

The rearrangement joins TRBV19 to TRBJ2-7, with TRBD2 as a possible D gene (6 bases). Germline lookup yields CDR1 LNHDA and CDR2 SQIVND (reference sequence). The CDR3 length is 11 residues. CDR3 bases: TGTGCTACCCAGCGGGCCTACGAGCAGTACTTC. Amino acids: CATQRAYEQYF.

This rearrangement joins TRBV7-6 to TRBJ2-5; 8 positions match TRBD2. Germline V lookup: CDR1 SGHVS, CDR2 FNYEAQ. This CDR3 is 14 amino acids long. V was clipped by 2 bases and J by 5 bases; unmatched bases: 4. The CDR3 sequence is CASSLSGSSETQYF. CDR3 DNA: TGTGCCAGCAGCTTAAGCGGGAGTAGTGAGACCCAGTACTTC.

CDR3 nucleotide sequence: TGTGCCATCAGCGGACAGGGAGTCTCACCCCTCCACTTT. Protein sequence: CAISGQGVSPLHF. This rearrangement joins TRBV10-3 to TRBJ1-6, with TRBD1 identical over 8 bases. The CDR3 is 13 residues long. Germline V gives CDR1 ENHRY, CDR2 SYGVKD. With 6 bases clipped from V and 10 bases from J, the junction kept 5 bases outside the gene matches.

The chain joins TRBV12-3 or TRBV12-4 to TRBJ1-1, with D possibly TRBD1 on 6 matching bases. Trimming shortened V by 6 bases and J by 5 bases, and 13 bases separated the two germline ends. The CDR3 loop spans 13 amino acids. CDR3 region: CASRTTGRTEAFF. CDR3 DNA sequence: TGTGCCAGCAGGACAACAGGGCGGACTGAAGCTTTCTTT.

The CDR3 reads CASRGQGSDTQYF. CDR3 DNA: TGCGCCAGCAGGGGACAGGGGTCAGATACGCAGTATTTT. The rearrangement uses TRBV10-1 and TRBJ2-3; the match to TRBD1 covers 10 bases. Per germline, CDR1 WNHNN and CDR2 SYGVQD (reference sequence). J gave up 4 bases and V 6 bases, and 1 base lay outside the gene matches. The CDR3 runs 13 residues.

The chain employs TRBV30 and TRBJ2-7; D could derive from TRBD1 or TRBD2 (6 bases each). Trimming took off 8 bases at V and 1 base at J, with 9 bases between the two ends. The length of the CDR3 is 11 residues. Looked up from germline, CDR1 is GTSNPN and CDR2 is SVGIG (reference sequence). The CDR3 DNA reads TGTGCCCTAGGGGGGTCCTACGAGCAGTACTTC. It translates to CALGGSYEQYF. The full variable domain, its missing parts supplied by reference TRBV30 and TRBJ2-7, is SQTIHQWPATLVQPVGSPLSLECTVEGTSNPNLYWYRQAAGRGLQLLFYSVGIGQISSEVPQNLSASRPQDRQFILSSKKLLLSDSGFYLCALGGSYEQYFGPGTRLTVT.

The V gene is TRBV3-1 (or the pseudogene TRBV3-2), the J gene TRBJ1-1; D not certain. The CDR3 totals 15 residues. Germline-derived CDR1 and CDR2 are LGHDT and YNNKEL (reference sequence). Trimming took 7 bases from V and 4 from J, leaving 19 bases between them. Here the CDR3 reads CASTRSEGTSTEAFF. Written as DNA, the CDR3 is TGTGCCAGCACCCGGAGCGAGGGAACCAGCACTGAAGCTTTCTTT.

This sequence joins TRBV19 and TRBJ1-1; D not certain. This CDR3 is 13 amino acids long. Trimming took off 1 base at V and 3 bases at J, with 6 bases between the two ends. The germline V gene has CDR1 LNHDA and CDR2 SQIVND (reference sequence). The CDR3 sequence: CASSIGGDTEAFF. The CDR3 bases are TGTGCCAGTAGTATAGGCGGGGACACTGAAGCTTTCTTT.

The chain carries TRBV6-2 or TRBV6-3 and TRBJ2-3; D tentatively fits TRBD1 or TRBD2 (6 bases each). V lost 2 bases and J lost 4, with 13 bases in between. There are 15 residues in the CDR3. Germline V gives CDR1 MNHEY, CDR2 SVGEGT. The CDR3 loop reads CASSYTGAFPDTQYF. The CDR3 DNA reads TGTGCCAGCAGTTACACGGGGGCATTTCCAGATACGCAGTATTTT.